What follows are 19 T cell receptor beta chains derived from one specimen sequenced in a study of CD8 T cells in ankylosing spondylitis. Whole-study findings and limits: A motif in TCR beta, a set of several highly homologous variants, appeared characteristic of ankylosing spondylitis blood.

TCRdb ran MiXCR on the 5' RACE reads and lists one entry per CDR3 protein. Found here are around 770,000 distinct CDR3 sequences, around 17% of them singletons; the top ten hold around 19%. Which antigens these TCRs recognize remains unknown. Sample: blood, either unsorted or a sorted T cell fraction (not recorded which). The origin of the receptors is a male donor with ankylosing spondylitis.

This clonotype was detected a few times. This chain connects TRBV5-6 to TRBJ1-2; the match to TRBD1 covers 12 bases. The CDR3 totals 15 residues. The V gene's germline CDR1 is SGHDT and CDR2 YYEEEE. Trimming cost V 3 bases and J 8 bases; bases outside gene matches: 8. CDR3 coding DNA: TGTGCCAGCAGCTCGCCGGGACAGGGGGCGAGGGGCTACACCTTC. Its translation is CASSSPGQGARGYTF.

CDR3 protein: CASSLGGGDHTQYF. The CDR3 bases are TGTGCCAGCAGTTTAGGGGGGGGGGATCATACGCAGTATTTT. V and J are TRBV12-3 or TRBV12-4 and TRBJ2-3; 7 bases fit TRBD2. This CDR3 region has 14 residues. The ends lost 1 base at V and 7 bases at J; junction bases unmatched: 5.

This rearrangement joins TRBV27 to TRBJ2-5, with D possibly matching TRBD1 (6 bases). V shed 2 bases and J shed 0 bases, with 13 bases lying between them. CDR1 MNHEY and CDR2 SMNVEV come from the germline V gene (reference sequence). This CDR3 spans 16 amino acids. CDR3: CASSLPMAGDQETQYF. CDR3 DNA: TGTGCCAGCAGTTTACCGATGGCAGGGGACCAAGAGACCCAGTACTTC.

This clonotype has a handful of counts. The chain uses TRBV12-3 or TRBV12-4 and TRBJ1-2, with TRBD1 identical over 7 bases. Trimming at V came to 3 bases and at J to 8 bases, leaving 6 bases not matched to a gene. This CDR3 region has 13 residues. The CDR3 nucleotides are TGTGCCAGCAGTTTGGTCAGGGGGAGAGGCTACACCTTC. It codes for CASSLVRGRGYTF.

This clonotype was observed a few times. The J gene is TRBJ2-7, the V gene TRBV20-1; 7 bases match TRBD2. The CDR3 extends over 11 amino acids. Looked up from germline, CDR1 is DFQATT and CDR2 is SNEGSKA (reference sequence). Unmatched junction bases numbered 3, after V lost 5 bases and J lost 5 bases. The chain's CDR3 is CSAGRGDEQYF. The CDR3 DNA follows: TGCAGTGCTGGACGGGGGGACGAGCAGTACTTC.

This clonotype has more than one count but fewer than ten. CDR3 nucleotides: TGTGCCAGCAGCTTAAGAGGGAGCAATGAGCAGTTCTTC. It is translated as CASSLRGSNEQFF. The chain carries TRBV7-2 and TRBJ2-1, with D possibly matching TRBD2 (5 bases). From germline, CDR1 is SGHTA and CDR2 FQGNSA. The CDR3 covers 13 residues. Trimming stripped 2 bases from V and 6 bases from J, with 8 bases between.

This clonotype was observed a handful of times. The chain links TRBV5-1 to TRBJ2-6, with TRBD1 as a possible D gene (6 bases). The CDR3 has 16 residues. Between the trimmed V and J ends, which lost 5 bases and 0 bases, there was a span of 12 bases. Germline loops: CDR1 SGHRS, CDR2 YFSETQ. The CDR3 spells CASRATGSSGANVLTF. The CDR3 nucleotides read TGCGCCAGCAGAGCGACAGGTAGCTCTGGGGCCAACGTCCTGACTTTC.

This clonotype occurred a few times. The J gene is TRBJ2-3, the V gene TRBV27; TRBD1 or TRBD2 may be the D gene (5 bases each). The V end lost 4 bases, the J end lost 1 base, and 12 bases lay between the germline ends. The germline V gene has CDR1 MNHEY and CDR2 SMNVEV (reference sequence). The CDR3 is made up of 15 amino acids. Here the CDR3 reads CASSYSLGGTDTQYF. The CDR3 nucleotides are TGTGCCAGCAGTTATAGTCTGGGGGGCACAGATACGCAGTATTTT.

This rearrangement joins TRBV7-2 to TRBJ1-2; the match to TRBD1 covers 8 bases. The CDR3 contains 14 residues. The V and J ends lost 4 bases and 7 bases, in that order; junction bases with no gene match: 8. Germline CDR1 SGHTA, CDR2 FQGNSA. CDR3: CASSSGQGVGGYTF. CDR3 DNA: TGTGCCAGCAGCTCCGGACAGGGAGTTGGTGGCTACACCTTC. The full variable domain, its missing parts supplied by reference TRBV7-2 and TRBJ1-2, is GAGVSQSPSNKVTEKGKDVELRCDPISGHTALYWYRQSLGQGLEFLIYFQGNSAPDKSGLPSDRFSAERTGGSVSTLTIQRTQQEDSAVYLCASSSGQGVGGYTFGSGTRLTVV.

The chain recombines TRBV12-3 or TRBV12-4 with TRBJ1-2, with D hard to call. The V and J ends lost 6 bases and 6 bases respectively, with 20 bases between them. The CDR3 has 15 residues. The CDR3 bases are TGTGCCAGCAGACCTTCCTTGGTTGGAGGGAATGGCTACACCTTC. Translated: CASRPSLVGGNGYTF.

This clonotype occurred a few times. The rearrangement joins TRBV5-1 to TRBJ1-5; D possibly corresponds to TRBD1 (5 bases). The CDR3 has 14 residues. Germline values: CDR1 SGHRS, CDR2 YFSETQ. Trimming took 1 base from V and 5 from J, leaving 10 bases between them. The CDR3 loop reads CASSLKVGDQPQHF. CDR3 DNA sequence: TGCGCCAGCAGCTTGAAGGTGGGGGATCAGCCCCAGCATTTT.

This clonotype has only a few counts. This sequence joins TRBV6-2 or TRBV6-3 and TRBJ2-3, with 9 bases that match TRBD2. This CDR3 region has 15 residues. Looked up from germline, CDR1 is MNHEY and CDR2 is SVGEGT. Trimming took 2 bases from V and 4 from J; bases not matched to a gene: 4. Here the CDR3 reads CASSYGGRASDTQYF. Here the CDR3 DNA reads TGTGCCAGCAGTTACGGCGGGAGGGCGTCAGATACGCAGTATTTT.

This clonotype has only a few counts. The junction does not match germline at one end; this may be a read error. This sequence joins TRBV15 and TRBJ2-5; either TRBD1 or TRBD2 may fit D (7 bases each). Germline V gene data show CDR1 as LNHNV and CDR2 as YYDKDF (reference sequence). The CDR3 spans 12 residues. The CDR3 region is CATGRGGETQYF. The CDR3 region has the DNA TGTGCCACCGGCAGGGGGGGAGAGACCCAGTACTTC.

The chain couples TRBV2 to TRBJ2-7; TRBD2 matches at 7 bases. V lost 2 bases and J lost 3; bases outside the gene matches: 4. The CDR3 sequence is 14 residues long. Germline values: CDR1 SNHLY, CDR2 FYNNEI. For the CDR3, the DNA is TGTGCCAGCAGTGAATCGGGACTATACTACGAGCAGTACTTC. It translates to CASSESGLYYEQYF. The variable domain in full, with the rest retrieved from reference TRBV2 and TRBJ2-7, is EPEVTQTPSHQVTQMGQEVILRCVPISNHLYFYWYRQILGQKVEFLVSFYNNEISEKSEIFDDQFSVERPDGSNFTLKIRSTKLEDSAMYFCASSESGLYYEQYFGPGTRLTVT.

The chain joins TRBV7-9 to TRBJ2-1; D gene uncertain. Germline V lookup: CDR1 SEHNR, CDR2 FQNEAQ (reference sequence). V lost 7 bases and J 0 bases, leaving 13 bases between the germline ends. This CDR3 has 15 amino acids. The CDR3 DNA reads as TGTGCCAGCATGGACCCTTCTAGCTCCTACAATGAGCAGTTCTTC. It yields the protein CASMDPSSSYNEQFF.

V gene TRBV6-7 combines with J gene TRBJ2-3; D might be TRBD1 (6 bases). TRBV6-7 is known as an ORF, though its function is uncertain. The CDR3 has 15 residues. Trimming took 8 bases from V and 2 from J, leaving 17 bases between them. The CDR3 reads CASGHYGGITDTQYF. The CDR3 DNA is TGTGCCAGCGGACACTATGGGGGCATCACAGATACGCAGTATTTT.

This clonotype was counted many times. The rearrangement joins TRBV24-1 to TRBJ1-5; 8 bases are a match to TRBD1. The CDR3 extends over 15 amino acids. From germline, CDR1 is KGHDR and CDR2 SFDVKD. V trimming: 11 bases; J trimming: 6 bases; junction bases outside the gene matches: 14. CDR3: CAIQPGTGVSQPQHF. The CDR3 DNA is TGTGCCATTCAACCCGGGACAGGCGTTTCTCAGCCCCAGCATTTT.

In its sample, this clonotype was seen a few times. The chain is built from TRBV15 and TRBJ2-3, with D tentatively TRBD2 (5 bases). Trimming removed 1 base at V and 6 bases at J, with 8 bases between. This CDR3 comprises 13 residues. CDR1 and CDR2 (germline): LNHNV, YYDKDF (reference sequence). The CDR3 coding sequence is TGTGCCACCAGCAGAGCCCCGGGGGATACGCAGTATTTT. Its protein is CATSRAPGDTQYF.

This chain uses TRBV28 with TRBJ2-7; tentatively, D is TRBD1 (6 bases). CDR3 length: 15 amino acids. Trimming took off 7 bases at V and 0 bases at J, with 16 bases between the two ends. CDR1 is MDHEN and CDR2 is SYDVKM in the germline V gene. CDR3 in amino acids: CASTLGQGNSYEQYF. In DNA form, the CDR3 reads TGTGCCAGCACCCTGGGCCAGGGGAACTCCTACGAGCAGTACTTC.